These T cell receptor beta chains were read from a single sample in a study of OX40 agonist ivuxolimab in advanced cancers. Sequencing was performed with immunoSEQ multiplex PCR; in TCRdb, only in-frame clones are kept and a portion is missing. The sample gives roughly 67,000 clones, over 75% of which show up once; 5.5% is in the top ten. Specimen: CD4+ or CD8+ T cells sorted from blood, collected in a trial of the OX40 agonist ivuxolimab. Source of these receptors: an adult with an advanced solid tumor such as melanoma, head and neck, liver or kidney cancer. Each CDR3 is given with its conserved first and last residue. A D gene is named only where the DNA matches it firmly. Not all rows give a size; the values are once, few, many and, for expanded clones, a class.

.	.	TRBV4-2	TRBJ1-4	TGTGCCAGCAGCTTCCTTTGGGGGGCGGAAAAACTGTTTTTT	CASSFLWGAEKLFF
.	.	TRBV10-2	TRBJ1-2	TGCGCCAGCAGTGACTGGACCTATGGCTACACCTTC	CASSDWTYGYTF
.	.	TRBV18	TRBJ2-2	TGTGCCAGCTCACCCGGGACGCAACGGATCGCCGGGGAGCTGTTTTTT	CASSPGTQRIAGELFF
.	.	TRBV21-1	TRBJ2-1	TGTGCCAGCAGCAGGGGTCTGTCCTCCTACAATGAGCAGTTCTTC	CASSRGLSSYNEQFF
.	.	TRBV7-6	TRBJ2-2	TGTGCCAGCAGCTTCGGTACAGGGTACACCGGGGAGCTGTTTTTT	CASSFGTGYTGELFF
.	.	TRBV28	TRBJ1-1	TGTGCCAGCACCCTGCAGTTTGAAGCTTTCTTT	CASTLQFEAFF
.	.	TRBV28	TRBJ2-1	TGTGCCAGCAGCCATACAGGGTTCTACTCCTACAATGAGCAGTTCTTC	CASSHTGFYSYNEQFF
.	.	TRBV28	TRBJ2-1	TGTGCCAGCAGCGACACCGGACGGGGGAATGAGCAGTTCTTC	CASSDTGRGNEQFF
.	.	TRBV9	TRBJ2-3	TGTGCCAGCAGCCCCCAGCAAATTAGCACAGATACGCAGTATTTT	CASSPQQISTDTQYF
.	.	TRBV11-3	TRBJ1-4	TGTGCCAGCAGCTTAGCTAGGAGGGGTGAAAAACTGTTTTTT	CASSLARRGEKLFF
.	.	TRBV5-6	TRBJ1-1	TGTGCCAGCAGCTTGGCCAGCGAGTCAAACACTGAAGCTTTCTTT	CASSLASESNTEAFF
.	.	TRBV6-1	TRBJ1-5	TGTGCCAGCAGTTGGACGGGTAGCAATCAGCCCCAGCATTTT	CASSWTGSNQPQHF
.	.	TRBV6-5	TRBJ2-1	TGTGCCAGCAGTTACTACCATGAGCAGTTCTTC	CASSYYHEQFF
.	.	TRBV19	TRBJ2-5	TGTGCCAGTAGTGGAGACGGGACCCAGCTCGTGGAGACCCAGTACTTC	CASSGDGTQLVETQYF
TRBD1	once	TRBV9	TRBJ2-7	TGTGCCAGCAGCGTAGTGGCAGGGGGCGGTGAGCAGTACTTC	CASSVVAGGGEQYF
TRBD1	.	TRBV9	TRBJ1-4	TGTGCCAGCAGCGTAGAGGGACAGGGAAATGAAAAACTGTTTTTT	CASSVEGQGNEKLFF
.	.	TRBV6-1	TRBJ1-1	TGTGCCAGCAGGGCCCTGCAGGGAAGCACTGAAGCTTTCTTT	CASRALQGSTEAFF
.	few	TRBV5-1	TRBJ1-1	TGCGCCAGCAACCGGGACACCACTGAAGCTTTCTTT	CASNRDTTEAFF
TRBD2	.	TRBV9	TRBJ2-3	TGTGCCAGCAGCGTCTCCTTGAGGACTAGCGGAACAGATACGCAGTATTTT	CASSVSLRTSGTDTQYF
.	.	TRBV6-6	TRBJ2-1	TGTGCCAGCAGACGACTGGCGAGCTCCTACAATGAGCAGTTCTTC	CASRRLASSYNEQFF
.	.	TRBV7-9	TRBJ1-1	TGTGCCAGCAGCGAACGCAGGGGCCTTACCAAGACTGAAGCTTTCTTT	CASSERRGLTKTEAFF
.	.	TRBV7-2	TRBJ2-6	TGTGCCAGCAGCAACCCGGGTGGGGCCAACGTCCTGACTTTC	CASSNPGGANVLTF
.	.	TRBV2	TRBJ2-1	TGTGCCAGCCGCCTCCACAATGAGCAGTTCTTC	CASRLHNEQFF
.	.	TRBV27	TRBJ2-5	TGTGCCAGCAGTTCCCCCCCGAGGTACCAAGAGACCCAGTACTTC	CASSSPPRYQETQYF
.	.	TRBV30	TRBJ2-3	TGTGCCTGGGGGCATCAAACAGATACGCAGTATTTT	CAWGHQTDTQYF
.	.	TRBV5-1	TRBJ2-1	TGCGCCAGCAGCTTCAGGCGGAGCTCCTACAATGAGCAGTTCTTC	CASSFRRSSYNEQFF
.	once	TRBV30	TRBJ2-7	TGTGCCTCCCAAGGCGGGGTTAGCCCGGGGGAGCAGTACTTC	CASQGGVSPGEQYF
.	.	TRBV7-8	TRBJ2-7	TGTGCCAGCAGCTTAGGGGGGGGCCCCCGCTCCCGCGAGCAGTACTTC	CASSLGGGPRSREQYF
.	.	TRBV4-2	TRBJ2-3	TGTGCCAGCAGCCAAGTTTTAGAGGTAACGACAGATACGCAGTATTTT	CASSQVLEVTTDTQYF
.	once	TRBV4-1	TRBJ1-4	TGCGCCAGCAGCAAATCAGGGGCAGGCGAAAAACTGTTTTTT	CASSKSGAGEKLFF
.	.	TRBV19	TRBJ1-2	TGTGCCAGTAGTTGGGATTTCTATGGCTACACCTTC	CASSWDFYGYTF
.	.	TRBV5-1	TRBJ2-5	TGCGCCAGCAGGATGGGCCTCCAAGAGACCCAGTACTTC	CASRMGLQETQYF
.	once	TRBV19	TRBJ1-6	TGTGCCAGTAAACAGGGCACCTATAATTCACCCCTCCACTTT	CASKQGTYNSPLHF
.	.	TRBV5-5	TRBJ2-3	TGTGCCAGCAGCCCCGAACTTGTGCCAGGGACAGATACGCAGTATTTT	CASSPELVPGTDTQYF
.	.	TRBV28	TRBJ1-1	TGTGCCAGCAGCACCCGGACTGCTTCAGGAGCTTTCTTT	CASSTRTASGAFF
.	.	TRBV13	TRBJ1-2	TGTGCCAGCAGCTTAGTACCAGAAGTCTTTAACTATGGCTACACCTTC	CASSLVPEVFNYGYTF
.	once	TRBV5-5	TRBJ1-2	TGTGCCAGCAGCTTGGATGGAGAGTTCAACTATGGCTACACCTTC	CASSLDGEFNYGYTF
.	.	TRBV4-2	TRBJ2-2	TGTGCCAGCAGCCAAGATCTTTATACGGCGGCCGGGGAGCTGTTTTTT	CASSQDLYTAAGELFF
TRBD2	.	TRBV28	TRBJ2-3	TGTGCCAGCAGTTTGGGCGGGGGGCAGGATACGCAGTATTTT	CASSLGGGQDTQYF
.	.	TRBV10-3	TRBJ2-1	TGTGCCATCAGTGAGGCTAGCCGCCACTACAATGAGCAGTTCTTC	CAISEASRHYNEQFF
.	.	TRBV13	TRBJ2-7	TGTGCCAGCAGCTTAGGCTTAAGCTCCTACGAGCAGTACTTC	CASSLGLSSYEQYF
TRBD1	once	TRBV27	TRBJ2-7	TGTGCCAGCAGTTTTTCAGGGGGCTCCTACGAGCAGTACTTC	CASSFSGGSYEQYF
.	.	TRBV6-5	TRBJ2-7	TGTGCCAGCAGTTACACGGGAAAGCAGTACTTC	CASSYTGKQYF
.	.	TRBV6-1	TRBJ1-2	TGTGCCAGCAGTGAAAGGGCAGGAAGAAACTATGGCTACACCTTC	CASSERAGRNYGYTF
TRBD1	.	TRBV6-1	TRBJ1-5	TGTGCCAGCAGGGAAACAGGGGTTAGGGGTCAGCCCCAGCATTTT	CASRETGVRGQPQHF
.	.	TRBV27	TRBJ1-1	TGTGCCAGCAGAGAGCAAGGAGGTGGGAGCACTGAAGCTTTCTTT	CASREQGGGSTEAFF
.	.	TRBV7-2	TRBJ2-1	TGTGCCAGCAGCTTGGAGGGAGGTGAGCAGTTCTTC	CASSLEGGEQFF
.	.	TRBV2	TRBJ2-4	TGTGCCAGCAGTGAAGTAGCAGCGAACACTTTAGGCAAAAACATTCAGTACTTC	CASSEVAANTLGKNIQYF
.	.	TRBV27	TRBJ2-3	TGTGCCAGCAGTTCCCTAAAGGCCAGCACAGATACGCAGTATTTT	CASSSLKASTDTQYF
.	.	TRBV4-1	TRBJ2-1	TGCGCCAGTAGGCCTGGCCCCAGCTCCTACAATGAGCAGTTCTTC	CASRPGPSSYNEQFF
.	.	TRBV7-6	TRBJ2-3	TGTGCCAGCAGCTTAGAGTGGCAGGGACGGAGCACAGATACGCAGTATTTT	CASSLEWQGRSTDTQYF
.	.	TRBV6-6	TRBJ1-5	TGTGCCAGCAGCCCCGGGGGGTACAATCAGCCCCAGCATTTT	CASSPGGYNQPQHF
.	.	TRBV19	TRBJ2-1	TGTGCCAGTAGTACTGCCCCAGGTAGCTCCTACAATGAGCAGTTCTTC	CASSTAPGSSYNEQFF
.	.	TRBV10-2	TRBJ1-1	TGCGCCAGCAGTGTGGGGGAAATGGGCCCTTCGACTGAAGCTTTCTTT	CASSVGEMGPSTEAFF
.	.	TRBV10-3	TRBJ2-6	TGTGCCATCAGTGGGGGGGCTGGGGCCAACGTCCTGACTTTC	CAISGGAGANVLTF
.	.	TRBV5-1	TRBJ2-7	TGCGCCAGCAGCTTGGGGCCTCAACAAGAGCAGTACTTC	CASSLGPQQEQYF
.	.	TRBV4-2	TRBJ2-5	TGTGCCAGCAGCCCCCAGCGACTAGGAGGAGAGACCCAGTACTTC	CASSPQRLGGETQYF
.	.	TRBV18	TRBJ2-5	TGTGCCAGCTCAGGTTACGTCGGGGAAGAGACCCAGTACTTC	CASSGYVGEETQYF
.	.	TRBV5-6	TRBJ2-7	TGTGCCAGCAGCCAGCCTCACACAAAGGGGTTCGACGAGCAGTACTTC	CASSQPHTKGFDEQYF